One sample yielded the 25 T cell receptor beta chains listed below, sequenced in a study of CD8+ T cells in alopecia areata. Extracted from the samples, RNA was reverse transcribed into cDNA to serve as the sequencing template. The repertoire was sequenced with immunoSEQ multiplex PCR; TCRdb's copy has only in-frame clones and lacks some. The data show about 70,000 clones, approximately 28% seen once. Treatment described: oral pan-JAK inhibitor, 5-10 mg twice daily. Sample: CD8+ T cells sorted from blood, taken at week 4, from a patient treated with tofacitinib. These receptors originate from a human donor with alopecia areata.

The CDR3 sequence is CASSQSGSLSYEQYF. Here the CDR3 DNA reads TGCGCCAGCAGCCAGAGCGGGAGCCTCTCCTACGAGCAGTACTTC. This chain joins TRBV4-1 and TRBJ2-7; 8 nucleotides line up with TRBD2. The length of the CDR3 is 15 residues. The V and J ends lost 3 bases and 0 bases, in that order; junction bases with no gene match: 4. Looked up from germline, CDR1 is MGHRA and CDR2 is YSYEKL.

This chain's CDR3 is CASSPKNTGELFF. The CDR3 DNA is TGTGCCAGCAGCCCGAAGAACACCGGGGAGCTGTTTTTT. V usage is TRBV9 and J usage is TRBJ2-2; no definite D call. Germline V lookup: CDR1 SGDLS, CDR2 YYNGEE. This CDR3 has 13 amino acids. Deletions cut 4 bases from V and 1 base from J, with 5 bases between.

V gene TRBV29-1 combines with J gene TRBJ2-3; 9 bases agree with TRBD2. Looked up from germline, CDR1 is SQVTM and CDR2 is ANQGSEA. This CDR3 region has 15 residues. V lost 7 bases to trimming and J lost 1 base; unmatched junction nucleotides: 9. The CDR3 reads CSGTGLALRTDTQYF. The CDR3 region has the DNA TGCAGCGGCACAGGACTAGCGCTACGCACAGATACGCAGTATTTT.

This chain joins TRBV27 and TRBJ1-4; perhaps TRBD1 as D (5 bases). Trimming took 5 bases from V and 3 from J, leaving 10 bases between them. The CDR3 is made up of 14 amino acids. The germline gives CDR1 MNHEY, CDR2 SMNVEV (reference sequence). Here the CDR3 DNA reads TGTGCCAGCAGTCCGAGAGGGGCTAATGAAAAACTGTTTTTT. Translation gives CASSPRGANEKLFF.

The sample holds one count of this clone. The V call is TRBV7-9, the J call TRBJ2-5; the match to TRBD2 covers 8 bases. The CDR3 runs 15 residues. Germline V lookup: CDR1 SEHNR, CDR2 FQNEAQ (reference sequence). With V trimmed by 5 bases and J by 1 base, 6 bases remained unmatched. The CDR3 bases are TGTGCCAGCAGCCCTGGGACTAGTCGCCAAGAGACCCAGTACTTC. Translating it yields CASSPGTSRQETQYF.

The chain joins TRBV11-1 to TRBJ2-7; D is perhaps TRBD1 or TRBD2 (5 bases each). The CDR3 spans 18 residues. Germline CDR1 is SGHAT and CDR2 is FQDESV (reference sequence). Trimming stripped 5 bases from V and 0 bases from J, with 23 bases between. The CDR3: CASSNPRVGPMSSYEQYF. In DNA form, the CDR3 reads TGTGCCAGCAGCAACCCCAGAGTGGGACCCATGAGCTCCTACGAGCAGTACTTC.

The chain combines TRBV2 with TRBJ2-7, with a tentative D call TRBD2 (5 bases). Per the germline V gene, CDR1 is SNHLY and CDR2 is FYNNEI. This CDR3 has 17 residues. V lost 3 bases, J lost 3 bases, and 21 bases lay in between. The CDR3 loop reads CASSDRAGALGVYEQYF. The CDR3 region has the DNA TGTGCCAGCAGTGATCGGGCAGGAGCCCTCGGGGTCTACGAGCAGTACTTC.

The table lists this clone with a few counts. J is TRBJ2-3 and V is TRBV6-5, with TRBD2 as a possible D gene (5 bases). CDR1 and CDR2 from the germline V gene are MNHEY and SVGAGI. Trimming shortened V by 6 bases and J by 4 bases, and 11 bases separated the two germline ends. The CDR3 runs to 13 residues. This CDR3 reads CASSLAGADTQYF. As DNA, the CDR3 is TGTGCCAGCAGCCTCGCCGGGGCAGATACGCAGTATTTT.

The chain is built from TRBV9 and TRBJ2-7, with D perhaps matching TRBD2 (7 bases). This CDR3 has 16 amino acids. Deletions cut 0 bases from V and 2 bases from J, with 15 bases between. In germline, CDR1 is SGDLS, CDR2 YYNGEE. CDR3 amino acids: CASSVGRSGDTYEQYF. CDR3 DNA: TGTGCCAGCAGCGTAGGCCGGAGCGGGGACACCTACGAGCAGTACTTC.

The chain joins TRBV7-9 to TRBJ2-4; possible D gene TRBD2, 6 bases. The V gene's germline CDR1 is SEHNR and CDR2 FQNEAQ (reference sequence). The CDR3 consists of 16 residues. With 5 bases removed from V and 0 bases from J, the gap between germline ends came to 14 bases. In DNA form, the CDR3 reads TGTGCCAGCAGCGGCCTAGCGACACTAGCCAAAAACATTCAGTACTTC. This codes for CASSGLATLAKNIQYF.

The chain carries TRBV29-1 and TRBJ2-1; D gene uncertain. This CDR3 has 12 amino acids. Between the trimmed V and J ends, which lost 4 bases and 9 bases, there was a span of 13 bases. Germline values: CDR1 SQVTM, CDR2 ANQGSEA. Written as DNA, the CDR3 is TGCAGCGTTGGGCTAGTCGGTTTTGAGCAGTTCTTC. Residues: CSVGLVGFEQFF.

The chain links TRBV6-1 to TRBJ1-2; D is possibly TRBD1 (5 bases). Per germline, CDR1 MNHNS and CDR2 SASEGT. The CDR3 is 13 residues long. V lost 6 bases to trimming and J lost 10 bases, with 18 bases between them. For the CDR3, the DNA is TGTGCCAGCAGCGGGGACCGTCAGCAGGACTACACCTTC. It specifies CASSGDRQQDYTF.

This sequence joins TRBV7-8 and TRBJ2-7, with TRBD1 identical over 9 bases. J lost 10 bases, V lost 5 bases, and 15 bases had no gene match. Per germline, CDR1 SGHVS and CDR2 FQNEAQ. This CDR3 is built from 15 residues. This CDR3 is CASSPLPGTGMTQYF. In nucleotides, the CDR3 is TGTGCCAGCAGCCCATTACCCGGGACAGGGATGACACAGTACTTC.

The J gene is TRBJ1-5, the V gene TRBV7-9; D is perhaps TRBD1 (6 bases). The V and J ends lost 5 bases and 4 bases respectively, with 12 bases between them. The CDR3 is 14 residues long. Germline V gene sequence: CDR1 SEHNR, CDR2 FQNEAQ (reference sequence). CDR3 nucleotide sequence: TGTGCCAGCAGCCTACAGGGCCTGAATCAGCCCCAGCATTTT. Amino acid sequence: CASSLQGLNQPQHF.

This clone appeared a few times. V gene TRBV30 combines with J gene TRBJ2-5, with a possible D match to TRBD2 (5 bases). V was pared by 0 bases and J by 9 bases, with 17 bases between. CDR1 and CDR2 (germline): GTSNPN, SVGIG (reference sequence). The CDR3 runs 14 residues. In DNA, the CDR3 is TGTGCCTGGAGTGTAAACAGCGGAGGTGGGGCCCAGTACTTC. Translated: CAWSVNSGGGAQYF.

Only a few counts were recorded for this clone. The J gene is TRBJ2-3, the V gene TRBV2, with 12 positions matching TRBD2. V trimming: 4 bases; J trimming: 8 bases; junction bases outside the gene matches: 10. Germline CDR1 reads SNHLY; CDR2 reads FYNNEI. This CDR3 region has 16 residues. For the CDR3, the DNA is TGTGCCAGCAGTGGTCGGCCTAGCGGGAGGGCCCGTACGCAGTATTTT. Amino acids: CASSGRPSGRARTQYF.

The table lists this clone with a few counts. The genes are TRBV28 and TRBJ1-5; D remains ambiguous. The germline V and J ends were trimmed by 3 bases and 6 bases, with 12 bases remaining between them. Germline V gene sequence: CDR1 MDHEN, CDR2 SYDVKM. CDR3 length equals 14 residues. Here the CDR3 DNA reads TGTGCCAGCAGTTTTGAGAGGGTAACTCAGCCCCAGCATTTT. It translates to CASSFERVTQPQHF.

This clone showed up just a few times. The gene calls are TRBV29-1 and TRBJ2-3, with a tentative D call TRBD1 (6 bases). Deletions cut 6 bases from V and 0 bases from J, with 13 bases between. The CDR3 covers 14 residues. Germline lookup yields CDR1 SQVTM and CDR2 ANQGSEA. CDR3 residues: CSVVTGRSTDTQYF. Here the CDR3 DNA reads TGCAGCGTCGTTACAGGGAGAAGCACAGATACGCAGTATTTT.

The chain joins TRBV30 to TRBJ2-5; 13 nucleotides line up with TRBD2. J was trimmed by 2 bases and V by 7 bases; bases with no gene match: 10. CDR1 is GTSNPN, CDR2 SVGIG, per germline (reference sequence). This CDR3 spans 16 amino acids. The CDR3 nucleotides read TGTGCCTCCCCCGGGACTAGCGGGACCTTTCAAGAGACCCAGTACTTC. Its translation: CASPGTSGTFQETQYF. The entire variable domain, with the rest obtained from reference TRBV30 and TRBJ2-5, is as follows: SQTIHQWPATLVQPVGSPLSLECTVEGTSNPNLYWYRQAAGRGLQLLFYSVGIGQISSEVPQNLSASRPQDRQFILSSKKLLLSDSGFYLCASPGTSGTFQETQYFGPGTRLLVL.

In DNA, the CDR3 is TGCAGCGTTGAAGCCACCGGGAGGGATTTCTACGAGCAGTACTTC. Protein product: CSVEATGRDFYEQYF. The V gene is TRBV29-1, the J gene TRBJ2-7, with 8 bases lining up with TRBD2. Unmatched junction bases numbered 8, after V lost 1 base and J lost 3 bases. The CDR3 contains 15 residues. Looked up from germline, CDR1 is SQVTM and CDR2 is ANQGSEA.

This chain uses TRBV4-1 with TRBJ2-1; D gene uncertain. V lost 4 bases to trimming and J lost 10 bases, with 11 bases between them. CDR1 is MGHRA, CDR2 YSYEKL, per germline. This CDR3 comprises 12 residues. The CDR3 nucleotides are TGCGCCAGCAGCCGTAGCAGATACGAGCAGTTCTTC. It translates to CASSRSRYEQFF.

This clone has more than one count but fewer than ten. CDR3 sequence (DNA): TGTGCCAGCAGCTTGGCCGCGGGGCTAGCTCACTACAATGAGCAGTTCTTC. Translating it yields CASSLAAGLAHYNEQFF. V gene TRBV5-6 combines with J gene TRBJ2-1; TRBD2 might be the D (6 bases). Trimming left V 0 bases short and J 3 bases short, with 16 bases between. The CDR3 is made up of 17 amino acids. CDR1 and CDR2 from the germline V gene are SGHDT and YYEEEE.

This clone was counted a few times. This chain links TRBV29-1 with TRBJ2-5; 11 nucleotides line up with TRBD2. Germline CDR1 and CDR2: SQVTM and ANQGSEA. The CDR3 is 15 amino acids. V dropped 3 bases and J dropped 5; count of bases not matched to a gene: 8. CDR3 loop: CSVDGLAGGTETQYF. CDR3 sequence (DNA): TGCAGCGTTGATGGGCTAGCGGGAGGAACGGAGACCCAGTACTTC.

This clone was counted a few times. The genes are TRBV4-3 and TRBJ2-7, with D perhaps TRBD1 (5 bases). Germline values: CDR1 LGHNA, CDR2 YSLEER. The V end lost 3 bases, the J end lost 7 bases, and 22 bases lay between the germline ends. This CDR3 spans 16 amino acids. The CDR3 spells CASSQLPTVTAWEQYF. CDR3 DNA: TGCGCCAGCAGCCAGCTCCCGACAGTTACTGCGTGGGAGCAGTACTTC.

This chain joins TRBV6-5 and TRBJ2-5, with D possibly being TRBD2 (5 bases). V was trimmed by 2 bases and J by 5 bases, leaving 9 bases between them. The CDR3 contains 13 residues. Germline loops: CDR1 MNHEY, CDR2 SVGAGI. CDR3 loop: CASSYDGGETQYF. The CDR3 DNA follows: TGTGCCAGCAGTTACGATGGCGGGGAGACCCAGTACTTC.